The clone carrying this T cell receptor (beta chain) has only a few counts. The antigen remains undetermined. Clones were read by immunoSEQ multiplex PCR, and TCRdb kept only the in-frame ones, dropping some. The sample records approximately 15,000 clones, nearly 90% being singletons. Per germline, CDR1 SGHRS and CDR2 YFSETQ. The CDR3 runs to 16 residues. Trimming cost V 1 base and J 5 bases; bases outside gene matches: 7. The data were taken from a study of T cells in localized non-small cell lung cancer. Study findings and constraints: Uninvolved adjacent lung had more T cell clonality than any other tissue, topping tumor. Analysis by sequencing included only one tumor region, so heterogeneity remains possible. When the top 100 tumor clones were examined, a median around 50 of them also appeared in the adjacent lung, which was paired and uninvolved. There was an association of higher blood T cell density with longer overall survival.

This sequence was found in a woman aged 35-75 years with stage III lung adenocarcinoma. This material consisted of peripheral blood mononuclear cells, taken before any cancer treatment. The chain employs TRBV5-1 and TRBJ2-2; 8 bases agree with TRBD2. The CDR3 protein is CASSLLAGGRTGELFF. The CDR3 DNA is TGCGCCAGCAGCTTGCTGGCGGGGGGCAGAACCGGGGAGCTGTTTTTT.